This TCR beta chain is drawn from a study of T cells after yellow fever vaccination. Study context: Preparation of fractions with low cell numbers was performed using SMART-Seq v4 Ultra Low Input.

TCRdb fed the 5' RACE reads into MiXCR, producing one record per CDR3 protein. The sample carries over 250,000 distinct CDR3 sequences, around 5.3% recorded once. Study-wide results and caveats: A faster peak, day 5 versus 15, was reached by the weaker secondary response. FACS-sorted repertoires could contain abundant clonotypes contaminating from the bulk population. Booster samples showed a return of most primary-vaccination clones (roughly 96% CD4, approximately 85% CD8).

This clonotype was counted many times. Its antigen remains unknown. The specimen was CD4+ T cells sorted from PBMCs, collected on the day of the yellow fever booster vaccination. The origin of this receptor is a man younger than 30 who received the YFV17D yellow fever vaccine.

The CDR3 nucleotides read TGCAGTGCAGTGGGACTAGCGGGGGGTCGGCAGTTCTTC. Protein product: CSAVGLAGGRQFF. The V call is TRBV20-1, the J call TRBJ2-1; 15 positions agree with TRBD2. CDR1 and CDR2 (germline): DFQATT, SNEGSKA (reference sequence). The CDR3 contains 13 residues. Losses at the gene ends were 6 bases for V and 12 bases for J; bases not matched to a gene: 6.